This T cell receptor (beta chain) originates from a study of cytomegalovirus exposure and HLA in healthy donors. Remarks on this clone: Its antigen remains unknown.

The CDR3 covers 15 residues. Trimming removed 4 bases from V and 2 bases from J; junction bases left unmatched: 5. CDR1 is MNHNS and CDR2 is SASEGT in the germline V gene. Both 60 Vbeta primers and 13 Jbeta primers went into the PCR. Per the study methods: An analysis that came later counted some 81 million unique TCR beta chains, some 11 million shared. Sequencing was performed with immunoSEQ multiplex PCR; in TCRdb, only in-frame clones are kept and a portion is missing. V and J calls and clone size follow that table, whereas D and trimming were derived from the DNA. Of some 120,000 clones in the sample, about 70% were seen once. Study-level findings and limits: Per a later analysis, about 17,000 TCR beta sequences showed association with HLA alleles at 0.05 false discovery rate. In an earlier analysis, most TCR beta V segments were productive about 87% or about 30% of the time.

The receptor comes from a woman in her twenties or thirties in good health and CMV-seronegative. This rearrangement joins TRBV6-1 to TRBJ2-7, with 10 bases lining up with TRBD2. The sequenced sample was PBMCs. CDR3 residues: CASSVASGGPYEQYF. CDR3 nucleotides: TGTGCCAGCAGTGTGGCTAGCGGGGGTCCCTACGAGCAGTACTTC.